The 14 T cell receptor beta chains listed next were all sequenced from one sample in a study of blood T cell repertoires in COVID-19. The repertoire was sequenced with immunoSEQ multiplex PCR; TCRdb's copy has only in-frame clones and lacks some. Among 150,000 to 200,000 clones listed, about 81% were seen once. Input material: peripheral blood. The source of these receptors is a human donor in a cohort sampled during active COVID-19.

The chain carries TRBV21-1 and TRBJ2-5; TRBD1 is taken as the D call from the table, unchecked against the DNA. TRBV21-1 is noted as a pseudogene. There are 13 residues in the CDR3. The CDR3 sequence is CASSKDRAETQYF. Written as DNA, the CDR3 is TGTGCCAGCAGCAAAGACAGGGCCGAGACCCAGTACTTC.

The V and J genes are TRBV10-2 and TRBJ1-1, with D perhaps matching TRBD1 (5 bases). The V end was cut by 11 bases, the J end by 8 bases, with 27 bases between. There are 15 residues in the CDR3. Germline V gene data show CDR1 as WSHSY and CDR2 as SAAADI. The DNA of the CDR3 is TGCGCCGGAATATCCGCACAGGAAGAAGGACCCGAAGCTTTCTTT. Amino acids: CAGISAQEEGPEAFF.

The chain employs TRBV5-8 and TRBJ2-7; the D gene is possibly TRBD1 (5 bases). The CDR3 has 15 amino acids. The germline V gene encodes CDR1 SGHTS and CDR2 YDEGEE. The ends were cut back, 0 bases at V and 3 bases at J, with 13 bases in the middle. The CDR3 is CASSLEQVGYYEQYF. CDR3 nucleotides: TGTGCCAGCAGCTTGGAACAGGTGGGATACTACGAGCAGTACTTC. The whole variable domain, filled in from reference TRBV5-8 and TRBJ2-7, reads EAGVTQSPTHLIKTRGQQATLRCSPISGHTSVYWYQQALGLGLQFLLWYDEGEERNRGNFPPRFSGRQFPNYSSELNVNALELEDSALYLCASSLEQVGYYEQYFGPGTRLTVT.

J is TRBJ2-7 and V is TRBV10-2, with no clear D. Germline-derived CDR1 and CDR2 are WSHSY and SAAADI. CDR3 size: 13 residues. The ends were cut back, 0 bases at V and 3 bases at J, with 6 bases in the middle. CDR3 DNA sequence: TGCGCCAGCAGTGAGTCGTCCGGCTACGAGCAGTACTTC. As protein: CASSESSGYEQYF.

The CDR3 coding sequence is TGCGCCAGCAGTGATGGTCAGACTAGCGGAGTAACAGATACGCAGTATTTT. It codes for CASSDGQTSGVTDTQYF. The chain links TRBV10-1 to TRBJ2-3; 9 nucleotides align to TRBD2. Germline V gene data show CDR1 as WNHNN and CDR2 as SYGVQD (reference sequence). Trimming at V came to 3 bases and at J to 3 bases, leaving 10 bases not matched to a gene. The CDR3 runs to 17 residues.

This chain links TRBV29-1 with TRBJ1-4, with D possibly being TRBD1 (5 bases). CDR3 length: 17 amino acids. V shed 4 bases and J shed 4 bases, with 22 bases lying between them. CDR1 and CDR2 (germline): SQVTM, ANQGSEA. The CDR3 DNA is TGCAGCGTTGGATCCCCCACGGGGGGATTTGGTAATGAAAAACTGTTTTTT. This sequence encodes CSVGSPTGGFGNEKLFF.

The chain has TRBV9 and TRBJ1-4; the match to TRBD1 covers 11 bases. The CDR3 sequence is 16 residues long. Trimming cost V 2 bases and J 0 bases; bases outside gene matches: 0. The germline CDR1 and CDR2 sequences are SGDLS and YYNGEE. The chain's CDR3 is CASSVGQGATNEKLFF. The CDR3 DNA reads TGTGCCAGCAGCGTGGGACAGGGGGCAACTAATGAAAAACTGTTTTTT.

This chain connects TRBV27 to TRBJ1-5; 10 bases align to TRBD1. CDR1 MNHEY and CDR2 SMNVEV come from the germline V gene (reference sequence). The V segment lost 5 bases and the J segment 5 bases; nucleotides outside the gene matches: 6. The CDR3 contains 15 residues. The CDR3 region is CASSPGQGHDQPQHF. In DNA, the CDR3 is TGTGCCAGCAGTCCGGGACAGGGGCACGATCAGCCCCAGCATTTT.

CDR3 loop: CASSFRDRVRSQETQYF. The CDR3 nucleotides read TGCGCCAGCAGCTTCCGGGACAGGGTACGCTCTCAAGAGACCCAGTACTTC. The chain links TRBV5-1 to TRBJ2-5, with TRBD1 matching 9 bases. Germline V gene lookup returns CDR1 SGHRS and CDR2 YFSETQ. Unmatched junction bases numbered 10, after V lost 2 bases and J lost 2 bases. The CDR3 is made up of 17 amino acids. The complete variable domain, with remaining parts taken from reference TRBV5-1 and TRBJ2-5, reads KAGVTQTPRYLIKTRGQQVTLSCSPISGHRSVSWYQQTPGQGLQFLFEYFSETQRNKGNFPGRFSGRQFSNSRSEMNVSTLELGDSALYLCASSFRDRVRSQETQYFGPGTRLLVL.

This chain links TRBV18 with TRBJ1-5, with TRBD1 as a possible D gene (6 bases). Germline lookup yields CDR1 KGHSH and CDR2 LQKENI. CDR3 length: 14 amino acids. With 3 bases removed from V and 8 bases from J, the gap between germline ends came to 14 bases. CDR3 sequence: CASSPSKGGKPQHF. CDR3 in DNA: TGTGCCAGCTCACCCAGCAAGGGGGGGAAGCCCCAGCATTTT.

This sequence joins TRBV6-2 or TRBV6-3 and TRBJ2-1, with 7 nucleotides matching TRBD1. The CDR3 runs 15 residues. The J segment lost 7 bases and the V segment lost 0 bases, leaving 6 bases of the junction unmatched. Germline CDR1 reads MNHEY; CDR2 reads SVGEGT. This CDR3 is CASSYSRGPRNEQFF. In nucleotides, the CDR3 is TGTGCCAGCAGTTACTCAAGGGGGCCGCGAAATGAGCAGTTCTTC.

The rearrangement links TRBV5-1 to TRBJ1-1; a weak D match, TRBD1 (6 bases). The CDR3 has 13 amino acids. Trimming removed 2 bases from V and 3 bases from J, with 8 bases in between. The germline gives CDR1 SGHRS, CDR2 YFSETQ. CDR3 loop: CASSFRGYTEAFF. CDR3 nucleotide sequence: TGCGCCAGCAGCTTCAGGGGTTACACTGAAGCTTTCTTT.

The chain has TRBV7-2 and TRBJ2-7, with TRBD1 matching 8 bases. Looked up from germline, CDR1 is SGHTA and CDR2 is FQGNSA. The CDR3 consists of 14 residues. The V gene end was trimmed by 4 bases and the J gene end by 2 bases; junction bases not matched to a gene: 4. The CDR3 DNA is TGTGCCAGCAGCTCCGACAGGGGTCCCTACGAGCAGTACTTC. Translated: CASSSDRGPYEQYF. The variable domain in full, completed from reference TRBV7-2 and TRBJ2-7, reads GAGVSQSPSNKVTEKGKDVELRCDPISGHTALYWYRQSLGQGLEFLIYFQGNSAPDKSGLPSDRFSAERTGGSVSTLTIQRTQQEDSAVYLCASSSDRGPYEQYFGPGTRLTVT.

V is TRBV7-6 and J is TRBJ2-7; 8 bases match TRBD1. CDR3 length equals 16 residues. V gave up 2 bases and J gave up 3 bases; unmatched junction bases: 9. The germline V gene has CDR1 SGHVS and CDR2 FNYEAQ. The DNA for the CDR3 is TGTGCCAGCAGCTTAAACACAGGGGGAAACAACTACGAGCAGTACTTC. Its protein is CASSLNTGGNNYEQYF. Combining the CDR3 with reference TRBV7-6 and TRBJ2-7 gives the whole variable domain GAGVSQSPRYKVTKRGQDVALRCDPISGHVSLYWYRQALGQGPEFLTYFNYEAQQDKSGLPNDRFSAERPEGSISTLTIQRTEQRDSAMYRCASSLNTGGNNYEQYFGPGTRLTVT.